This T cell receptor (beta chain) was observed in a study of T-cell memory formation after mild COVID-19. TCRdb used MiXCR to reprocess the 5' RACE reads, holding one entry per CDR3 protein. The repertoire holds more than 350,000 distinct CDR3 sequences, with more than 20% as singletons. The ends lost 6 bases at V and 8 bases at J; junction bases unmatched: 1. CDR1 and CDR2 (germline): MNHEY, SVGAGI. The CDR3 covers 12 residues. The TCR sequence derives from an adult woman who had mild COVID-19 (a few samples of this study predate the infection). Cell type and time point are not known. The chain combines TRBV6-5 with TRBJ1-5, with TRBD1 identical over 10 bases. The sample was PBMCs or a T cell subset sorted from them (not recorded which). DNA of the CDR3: TGTGCCAGCAGGGGGACAGGGGAGCCCCAGCATTTT. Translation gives CASRGTGEPQHF.